Below are 9 T cell receptor beta chains sequenced from a single sample in a study of CD4+ T cells in melanoma. The assay was immunoSEQ multiplex PCR, and TCRdb's table has in-frame clones only and misses some. Of some 6,600 clones listed, approximately 70% were seen once; the top ten hold approximately 30%. The sample was cells from a culture (not recorded whether cultured in vitro). All receptors derive from a human donor with melanoma.

This sequence joins TRBV19 and TRBJ2-2, with 7 bases fitting TRBD2. The ends lost 9 bases at V and 3 bases at J; junction bases unmatched: 7. The V gene's germline CDR1 is LNHDA and CDR2 SQIVND (reference sequence). The CDR3 runs to 14 residues. The CDR3 bases are TGTGCCAGCGAACTACTAGCGCACACCGGGGAGCTGTTTTTT. Its protein is CASELLAHTGELFF.

The V call is TRBV7-8, the J call TRBJ2-7; tentatively, D is TRBD1 (6 bases). The CDR3 contains 13 residues. The germline V gene encodes CDR1 SGHVS and CDR2 FQNEAQ. Trimming took off 10 bases at V and 4 bases at J, with 17 bases between the two ends. The CDR3 is CATTWGQTYEQYF. DNA for the CDR3: TGTGCCACCACCTGGGGGCAGACGTACGAGCAGTACTTC.

This clone appeared a single time. The chain has TRBV14 and TRBJ2-7, with D uncertain. Germline lookup yields CDR1 SGHDN and CDR2 FVKESK. CDR3 length: 11 residues. The V end was cut by 0 bases, the J end by 5 bases, with 2 bases between. The CDR3 spells CASSQDNEQYF. CDR3 nucleotides: TGTGCCAGCAGCCAAGATAACGAGCAGTACTTC.

V usage is TRBV5-6 and J usage is TRBJ2-3, with D unclear. The CDR3 loop spans 11 amino acids. V lost 1 base and J lost 7, with 4 bases in between. Germline values: CDR1 SGHDT, CDR2 YYEEEE. This CDR3 is CASSLQYTQYF. The CDR3 nucleotides read TGTGCCAGCAGCTTGCAGTATACGCAGTATTTT.

This clone was seen only a few times. The chain employs TRBV11-2 and TRBJ2-5; D perhaps matches TRBD2 (6 bases). There are 16 residues in the CDR3. V was cut by 1 base and J by 0 bases, with 12 bases left in between. From germline, CDR1 is SGHAT and CDR2 FQNNGV. Written as DNA, the CDR3 is TGTGCCAGCAGCTTAGTCAGGAGGGCGTACCAAGAGACCCAGTACTTC. This translates into CASSLVRRAYQETQYF.

The chain links TRBV6-5 to TRBJ1-2; D gene ambiguous. V gave up 8 bases and J gave up 0 bases, with 7 bases separating them. This CDR3 is built from 12 residues. The germline gives CDR1 MNHEY, CDR2 SVGAGI. The CDR3: CASRQANYGYTF. The DNA of the CDR3 is TGTGCCAGCCGGCAAGCTAACTATGGCTACACCTTC.

This chain links TRBV27 with TRBJ2-7; D possibly corresponds to TRBD1 (6 bases). Deletions cut 3 bases from V and 2 bases from J, with 11 bases between. The CDR3 runs to 14 residues. Germline V CDR1 and CDR2: MNHEY, SMNVEV (reference sequence). The CDR3: CASSLAGATYEQYF. The CDR3 coding sequence is TGTGCCAGCAGTTTGGCAGGGGCAACCTACGAGCAGTACTTC.

This clone has only one observation. The V and J genes are TRBV2 and TRBJ2-7; 10 bases agree with TRBD1. Trimming removed 6 bases from V and 4 bases from J; junction bases left unmatched: 3. The CDR3 contains 13 residues. CDR1 SNHLY and CDR2 FYNNEI come from the germline V gene. This CDR3 is CASSGDRGYEQYF. For the CDR3, the DNA is TGTGCCAGCAGCGGGGACAGGGGATACGAGCAGTACTTC.

V usage is TRBV4-1 and J usage is TRBJ1-1; D uncertain. V was clipped by 3 bases and J by 1 base, with 12 bases between them. Germline V gives CDR1 MGHRA, CDR2 YSYEKL. CDR3 length: 15 amino acids. CDR3 DNA sequence: TGCGCCAGCAGCCATTCCAGGCTGTCGAACACTGAAGCTTTCTTT. It is translated as CASSHSRLSNTEAFF.